The clone carrying this T cell receptor (beta chain) was seen more than once but under ten times. The data originate from a study of blood T cell repertoires in COVID-19. Repertoires were generated with immunoSEQ multiplex PCR, while TCRdb's copy carries only in-frame clones and drops some. The data hold about 200,000 clones, with around 79% observed a single time. The source material was peripheral blood. The sequence came from a woman between 40 and 55 years old with COVID-19, enrolled during active disease.

CDR3 in amino acids: CASSKVGTGKDEQYF. CDR3 nucleotide sequence: TGTGCCAGCAGCAAAGTTGGGACAGGGAAGGACGAGCAGTACTTC. The chain uses TRBV21-1 and TRBJ2-7; the D segment call TRBD1 is taken from the table without a DNA check. TRBV21-1 represents a pseudogene. The CDR3 is 15 residues long.